These T cell receptor beta chains were read from a single sample in a study of blood T cell repertoires in COVID-19. Profiling relied on immunoSEQ multiplex PCR, and the TCRdb table lists in-frame clones only, not all of them. The sample lists approximately 190,000 clones, about 86% seen once, with 20% to 25% in the top ten. The sequenced sample consisted of PBMCs or T cells enriched from blood (not recorded which). Receptors were obtained from a woman aged 40 to 50 in a cohort exposed to, infected with or recovered from COVID-19 (not recorded which). Each CDR3 is given without its conserved first and last residue.

j_call	v_call	cdr3_aa
TRBJ2-7	TRBV7-2	ASSFRGSGSLEQY
TRBJ2-3	TRBV10-2	ATDPGLGPDTQY
TRBJ1-5	TRBV7-9	ASSSGTSMDQPQH
TRBJ1-1	TRBV5-1	ASSYRTREDTEAF
TRBJ2-5	TRBV9	ASSAGNQETQY
TRBJ1-5	TRBV6-1	ASSEGRYREVNQPQH
TRBJ2-1	TRBV11-2	ASSLVTGVNEQF
TRBJ1-5	TRBV6-5	ASSYSPSSNQPQH
TRBJ1-3	TRBV13	ASSLEISGGNTIY
TRBJ1-5	TRBV19	ASSSWDWGTNQPQH
TRBJ1-1	TRBV27	ASSPGTVNTEAF
TRBJ1-2	TRBV6-5	ASSHQTGDKDGYT
TRBJ1-1	TRBV2	ASSEVGLKNTEAF
TRBJ2-4	TRBV6-5	ASSYSAGLAKNIQY
TRBJ2-7	TRBV5-1	ASSGTGSEQY
TRBJ2-1	TRBV10-2	ASSLSGGEQF
TRBJ1-1	TRBV2	ASSDQGLAEAF
TRBJ1-1	TRBV28	ASSLKRVNTEAF
TRBJ2-7	TRBV10-3	ATLRTGDYEQY
TRBJ2-2	TRBV4-1	ASSQEGTAGELF